This T cell receptor beta chain appears in the sequencing data of a study of T-cell memory formation after mild COVID-19. There are 15 residues in the CDR3. Germline V gives CDR1 ENHRY, CDR2 SYGVKD. The V and J ends lost 2 bases and 0 bases respectively, with 10 bases between them. MiXCR, run by TCRdb on the 5' RACE reads, gives a single entry per CDR3 protein. Of 300,000 to 400,000 distinct CDR3 sequences listed, about 13% are singletons. The sequence came from a young man who had mild COVID-19 (a few samples of this study predate the infection). Cell type and time point are not known. The rearrangement joins TRBV10-3 to TRBJ2-5; weak D call: TRBD1 (5 bases). Sequenced sample: PBMCs or a T cell subset sorted from them (not recorded which). The CDR3 region is CAISEEKGYQETQYF. The CDR3 nucleotides are TGTGCCATCAGTGAGGAGAAGGGGTACCAAGAGACCCAGTACTTC.